This is a list of T cell receptor beta chains from one sample in a study of OX40 agonist ivuxolimab in advanced cancers. TCRdb's table, derived via immunoSEQ multiplex PCR, lists solely in-frame clones and lacks some. The sample records about 57,000 clones, over 80% being singletons. The input for sequencing was CD4+ or CD8+ T cells sorted from blood, taken in a trial of the OX40 agonist ivuxolimab. Receptor source: an adult with an advanced solid tumor such as melanoma, head and neck, liver or kidney cancer. Both conserved end residues are part of each CDR3. The D gene is left open where the match is weak. Rows give clone size only sometimes, using once, few, many, or a class for an expanded clone.

v_call: TRBV28
d_call: TRBD1
j_call: TRBJ2-1
clone_size: -
cdr3_aa: CASNSRGWESYNEQFF
cdr3_nt: TGTGCCAGCAACTCCAGGGGGTGGGAATCCTACAATGAGCAGTTCTTC

v_call: TRBV2
d_call: -
j_call: TRBJ1-2
clone_size: -
cdr3_aa: CASRATEIGYGYTF
cdr3_nt: TGTGCCAGCAGGGCGACAGAGATCGGCTATGGCTACACCTTC

v_call: TRBV6-1
d_call: -
j_call: TRBJ1-1
clone_size: once
cdr3_aa: CASRPSGGNTEAFF
cdr3_nt: TGTGCCAGCCGCCCCTCGGGAGGAAACACTGAAGCTTTCTTT

v_call: TRBV27
d_call: -
j_call: TRBJ1-2
clone_size: -
cdr3_aa: CASSFRASYGYTF
cdr3_nt: TGTGCCAGCAGTTTCCGCGCAAGCTATGGCTACACCTTC

v_call: TRBV5-1
d_call: -
j_call: TRBJ1-2
clone_size: -
cdr3_aa: CASSLDGDTYGYTF
cdr3_nt: TGCGCCAGCAGCTTGGATGGGGATACCTATGGCTACACCTTC

v_call: TRBV4-1
d_call: -
j_call: TRBJ2-5
clone_size: -
cdr3_aa: CASSGNPNQETQYF
cdr3_nt: TGCGCCAGCAGCGGAAACCCGAACCAAGAGACCCAGTACTTC

v_call: TRBV21-1
d_call: -
j_call: TRBJ1-6
clone_size: -
cdr3_aa: CASSKGEGLNSPLHF
cdr3_nt: TGTGCCAGCAGCAAAGGGGAGGGGCTTAATTCACCCCTCCACTTT

v_call: TRBV18
d_call: -
j_call: TRBJ1-4
clone_size: -
cdr3_aa: CASSPQGFVEKLFF
cdr3_nt: TGTGCCAGCTCACCGCAGGGATTTGTTGAAAAACTGTTTTTT

v_call: TRBV2
d_call: -
j_call: TRBJ1-6
clone_size: -
cdr3_aa: CASSAQLADNSPLHF
cdr3_nt: TGTGCCAGCAGTGCTCAACTGGCGGATAATTCACCCCTCCACTTT

v_call: TRBV27
d_call: -
j_call: TRBJ1-2
clone_size: -
cdr3_aa: CASSPAGRSLRYTF
cdr3_nt: TGTGCCAGCAGTCCCGCCGGGCGGAGTTTGCGCTACACCTTC

v_call: TRBV2
d_call: -
j_call: TRBJ1-5
clone_size: -
cdr3_aa: CASSEGRVDNQPQHF
cdr3_nt: TGTGCCAGCAGTGAGGGCAGGGTGGACAATCAGCCCCAGCATTTT

v_call: TRBV9
d_call: -
j_call: TRBJ1-1
clone_size: -
cdr3_aa: CASRAGHNMNTEAFF
cdr3_nt: TGTGCCAGCAGAGCCGGACATAACATGAACACTGAAGCTTTCTTT

v_call: TRBV7-3
d_call: TRBD1
j_call: TRBJ2-5
clone_size: few
cdr3_aa: CASSLGQGNQETQYF
cdr3_nt: TGTGCCAGCAGCTTAGGACAGGGAAACCAAGAGACCCAGTACTTC

v_call: TRBV2
d_call: -
j_call: TRBJ1-5
clone_size: -
cdr3_aa: CASTQGRANQPQHF
cdr3_nt: TGTGCCAGCACCCAGGGCAGGGCCAATCAGCCCCAGCATTTT